This T cell receptor beta chain came from a study of Graves' ophthalmopathy and Graves' hyperthyroidism. Study at large: Peripheral blood collection took place at initial diagnosis, before any treatment.

The study's findings and limits: Using a 13-signature model, the authors split ophthalmopathy from stable hyperthyroidism, with roughly 88% sensitivity and approximately 81% specificity.

CDR3 regions of TCR beta were amplified from RNA transcripts. Second-round multiplex PCR came after a first-round RT-PCR that employed HTBI primers. TCRdb passed the multiplex PCR reads through MiXCR, listing each CDR3 protein once. The sample holds around 340,000 distinct CDR3 sequences, 15% to 20% seen once. Orbital computed tomography, thyroid ultrasound, TRAb, serum thyroxine and clinical symptoms formed the basis of diagnosis. This clonotype has ten or more counts. The antigen is undetermined. Germline lookup yields CDR1 GTSNPN and CDR2 SVGIG (reference sequence). This CDR3 has 13 amino acids. With 2 bases removed from V and 6 bases from J, the gap between germline ends came to 14 bases.

Sequenced material: peripheral blood. The receptor was isolated from an adult man with Graves' ophthalmopathy. This chain connects TRBV30 to TRBJ2-7; D possibly corresponds to TRBD2 (5 bases). DNA for the CDR3: TGTGCCTGGAGTATCCGCCGTGCGGGCGAGCAGTACTTC. It encodes CAWSIRRAGEQYF.